This T cell receptor beta chain was profiled in a study of cytomegalovirus exposure and HLA in healthy donors. It was healthy bone marrow donors who served as donors. Study-wide points: Later findings reportedly placed an Asian-associated ancestry cluster below the approximately 670-donor mean for N-insertions.

Concerning this clone itself: What it binds is unknown.

This CDR3 is 13 amino acids long. The germline gives CDR1 ENHRY, CDR2 SYGVKD. Trimming cost V 6 bases and J 5 bases, with 11 bases left between them. Primers for the PCR totalled 60 Vbeta and 13 Jbeta. Data came from immunoSEQ multiplex PCR; TCRdb stores just in-frame clones and leaves some out. The profile covers about 170,000 clones, with roughly 84% appearing a single time and 0.38% taken by the ten largest. The V and J genes are TRBV10-3 and TRBJ1-5, with D tentatively TRBD1 (5 bases). The receptor was isolated from a boy aged 2 to 10 in good health and CMV-seronegative. Material: PBMCs. CDR3: CAISPSTDQPQHF. DNA for the CDR3: TGTGCCATCAGCCCCTCGACAGATCAGCCCCAGCATTTT.